Sequencing of this T cell receptor (beta chain) was carried out in a study of CD8 T cells in ankylosing spondylitis (dated by TCRdb to 2015 to 2018). Regarding the study in general: The study profiled T cell receptor beta repertoires in healthy donors and ankylosing spondylitis patients to find disease-linked TCR variants. The full study cohort was made up of 25 ankylosing spondylitis patients and some 100 healthy donors. Peripheral blood was sampled, and synovial fluid was also collected from ankylosing spondylitis patients.

Overall study outcomes, separate from this receptor: A TCR beta motif made up of several highly homologous amino acid variants appeared to be characteristic of blood from ankylosing spondylitis patients. Some motif variants were previously reported in synovial fluid and blood of reactive arthritis patients, suggesting common disease-initiation mechanisms. In peripheral blood, the disease-linked clones were found at relatively low frequencies and had a CD8+ phenotype. Significant enrichment of the disease-linked clones was reported in matched synovial fluid samples from ankylosing spondylitis patients.

Inclusive of the bounding cysteine and phenylalanine, the CDR3 is 14 residues long. The kept DNA is CDR3 alone, 42 bases in frame from the first base. The germline ends are 11 bases apart after V is trimmed by 8 bases and J by 0 bases. The sequencer listed for this sample is Illumina HiSeq 2500. Quantitative 5'-RACE with molecular barcodes was used to prepare TCR beta libraries. As for the original processing: A new computational method, built on a probabilistic model of VDJ rearrangement, was used to identify disease-linked TCR variants. The public reads were run again by TCRdb, first through fastp at Q25 and then through MiXCR, and only productive beta chains were kept. Every entry covers one CDR3 protein and lists the most common genes and DNA from its rows. Here the V and J calls rest on TCRdb's processing, not on the authors' analysis. The sample data list 800,000 to 900,000 distinct CDR3 sequences, and about 10% of these were observed just once. The ten largest clonotypes hold approximately 0.46% of the sample.

Only a few counts were recorded for this clonotype. The antigen it recognizes is unknown. No much larger clone is present one base from it, and per-base qualities are unavailable. Sequences were obtained from blood, either unsorted or a sorted T cell fraction (not recorded which). The TCR was taken from a male donor with ankylosing spondylitis. The chain couples TRBV12-3 or TRBV12-4 to TRBJ1-3; the D gene is unclear. Here is the DNA: TGTGCCAGCGGTAAGGAGGGCTCTGGAAACACCATATATTTT. It encodes CASGKEGSGNTIYF.